The next 5 T cell receptor beta chains were all read from a single sample in a study of shared clonotypes between healthy human individuals. Assay: immunoSEQ multiplex PCR; the TCRdb copy retains only in-frame clones and omits some. This sample yields about 1.5 million clones, of which 95% to 99% are seen a single time; around 0.47% belongs to the top ten. The specimen was naive CD4+ T cells sorted from blood. Subset in this sample: CD45RA+ positively selected. Receptors were obtained from a young man in good health.

This chain uses TRBV7-3 with TRBJ2-1; D tentatively fits TRBD1 or TRBD2 (6 bases each). This CDR3 is 17 amino acids long. Trimming removed 5 bases at V and 4 bases at J, with 21 bases between. Germline lookup yields CDR1 SGHTA and CDR2 FQGTGA. DNA for the CDR3: TGTGCCAGCAGCGCCCGGGGCTCCGGGGGCGAGTACAATGAGCAGTTCTTC. It translates to CASSARGSGGEYNEQFF.

The J gene is TRBJ2-5, the V gene TRBV6-5; D is uncertain. V shed 7 bases and J shed 1 base, with 13 bases lying between them. The CDR3 covers 14 residues. The V gene's germline CDR1 is MNHEY and CDR2 SVGAGI. The CDR3 DNA reads as TGTGCCAGCATCGACCGGGCCTTCCAAGAGACCCAGTACTTC. Amino acids: CASIDRAFQETQYF.

The V and J genes are TRBV28 and TRBJ1-3; D is uncertain. Trimming took 3 bases from V and 0 from J, leaving 3 bases between them. The CDR3 has 13 residues. Per germline, CDR1 MDHEN and CDR2 SYDVKM. In DNA form, the CDR3 reads TGTGCCAGCAGTTTTACCTCTGGAAACACCATATATTTT. Protein product: CASSFTSGNTIYF.

The chain is built from TRBV7-9 and TRBJ2-7; 13 bases map to TRBD2. CDR3 length: 16 amino acids. The ends lost 0 bases at V and 5 bases at J; junction bases unmatched: 4. Germline CDR1 is SEHNR and CDR2 is FQNEAQ (reference sequence). This CDR3 is CASSLAGLAGKNEQYF. CDR3 DNA: TGTGCCAGCAGCTTAGCGGGACTAGCGGGAAAAAACGAGCAGTACTTC.

This clone was detected only once. The chain couples TRBV5-1 to TRBJ2-7, with 12 bases lining up with TRBD2. With V trimmed by 0 bases and J by 2 bases, 6 bases remained unmatched. In germline, CDR1 is SGHRS, CDR2 YFSETQ. The CDR3 extends over 17 amino acids. The CDR3 protein is CASSLGLAGAATYEQYF. The CDR3 bases are TGCGCCAGCAGCTTGGGACTAGCGGGAGCTGCAACCTACGAGCAGTACTTC.